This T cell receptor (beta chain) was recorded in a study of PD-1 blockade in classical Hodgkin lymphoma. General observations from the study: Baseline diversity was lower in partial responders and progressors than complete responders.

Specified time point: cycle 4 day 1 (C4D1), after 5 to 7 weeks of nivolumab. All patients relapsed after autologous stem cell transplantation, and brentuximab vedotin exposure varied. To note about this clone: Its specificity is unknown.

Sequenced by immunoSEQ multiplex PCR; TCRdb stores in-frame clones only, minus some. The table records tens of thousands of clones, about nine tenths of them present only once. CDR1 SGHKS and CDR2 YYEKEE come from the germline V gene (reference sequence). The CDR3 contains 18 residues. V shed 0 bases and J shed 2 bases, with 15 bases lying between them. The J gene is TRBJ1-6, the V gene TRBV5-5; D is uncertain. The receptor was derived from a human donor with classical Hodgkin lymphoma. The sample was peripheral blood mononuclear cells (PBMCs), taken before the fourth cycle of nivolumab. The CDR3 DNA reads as TGTGCCAGCAGCTTGGCCCCCGTATCATACGCCTATAATTCACCCCTCCACTTT. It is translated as CASSLAPVSYAYNSPLHF. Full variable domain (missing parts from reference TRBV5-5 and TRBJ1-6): DAGVTQSPTHLIKTRGQQVTLRCSPISGHKSVSWYQQVLGQGPQFIFQYYEKEERGRGNFPDRFSARQFPNYSSELNVNALLLGDSALYLCASSLAPVSYAYNSPLHFGNGTRLTVT.